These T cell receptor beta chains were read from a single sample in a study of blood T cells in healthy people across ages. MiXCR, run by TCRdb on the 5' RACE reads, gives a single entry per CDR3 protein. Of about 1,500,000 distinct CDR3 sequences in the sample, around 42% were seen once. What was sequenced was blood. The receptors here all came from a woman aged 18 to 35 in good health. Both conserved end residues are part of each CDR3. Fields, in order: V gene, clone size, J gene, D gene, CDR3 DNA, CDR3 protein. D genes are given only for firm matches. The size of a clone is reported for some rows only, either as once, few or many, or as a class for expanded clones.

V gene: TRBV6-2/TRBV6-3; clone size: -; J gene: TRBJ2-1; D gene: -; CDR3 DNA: TGTGCCAGCAGACAACCCTACAATGAGCAGTTCTTC; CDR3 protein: CASRQPYNEQFF
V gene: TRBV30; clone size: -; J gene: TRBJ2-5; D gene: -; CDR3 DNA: TGTGCCTGGAGTGTGCTAGCAGAGCAGTACTTC; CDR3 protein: CAWSVLAEQYF
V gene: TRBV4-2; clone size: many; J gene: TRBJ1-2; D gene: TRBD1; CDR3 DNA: TGTGCCAGCAGCCAAAGACAGGGGGCGGATGGCTACACCTTC; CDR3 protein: CASSQRQGADGYTF
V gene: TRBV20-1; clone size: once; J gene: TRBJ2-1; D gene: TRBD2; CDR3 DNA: TGCAGTGCTAGCCTCGGACTAGCGGGCCCCAATGAGCAGTTCTTC; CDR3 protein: CSASLGLAGPNEQFF
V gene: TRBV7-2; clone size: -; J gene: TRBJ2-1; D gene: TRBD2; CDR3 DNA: TGTGCCAGCAGCACCGCGGGACTAGCGGAATACAATGAGCAGTTCTTC; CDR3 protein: CASSTAGLAEYNEQFF
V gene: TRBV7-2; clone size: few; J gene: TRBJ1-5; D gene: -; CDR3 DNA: TGTGCCAGCAGCTCAAGACAGGAAAATAGCAATCAGCCCCAGCATTTT; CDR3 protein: CASSSRQENSNQPQHF
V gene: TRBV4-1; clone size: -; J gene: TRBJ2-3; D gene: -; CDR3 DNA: TGCGCCAGCAGCCAAGGGCGCAGGGTTGGCACAGATACGCAGTATTTT; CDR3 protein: CASSQGRRVGTDTQYF
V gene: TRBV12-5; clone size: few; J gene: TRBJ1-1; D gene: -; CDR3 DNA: TGTGCTAGTGGTTTGGAGAAGGGAACTGAAGCTTTCTTT; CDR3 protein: CASGLEKGTEAFF
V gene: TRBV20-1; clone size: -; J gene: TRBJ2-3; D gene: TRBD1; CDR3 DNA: TGCAGTGCTAGAGGGACAGGGTCCAGCACAGATACGCAGTATTTT; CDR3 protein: CSARGTGSSTDTQYF
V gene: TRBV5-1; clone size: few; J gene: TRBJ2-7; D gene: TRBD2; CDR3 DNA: TGCGCCAGCAGCTTGGAGGGACGCGGGACTAGCGGGACTTACGAGCAGTACTTC; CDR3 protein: CASSLEGRGTSGTYEQYF
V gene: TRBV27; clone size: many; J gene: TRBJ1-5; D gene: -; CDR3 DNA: TGTGCCAGCAGTTCTAACCTTATGGGTAGCAATCAGCCCCAGCATTTT; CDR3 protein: CASSSNLMGSNQPQHF
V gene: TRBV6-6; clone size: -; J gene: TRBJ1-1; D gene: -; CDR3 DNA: TGTGCCAGCAGTTACTTTGGGGAGAATGAAGCTTTCTTT; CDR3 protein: CASSYFGENEAFF
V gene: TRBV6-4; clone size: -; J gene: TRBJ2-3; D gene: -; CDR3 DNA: TGTGCCAGCAGACAGGATCTCACAGATACGCAGTATTTT; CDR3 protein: CASRQDLTDTQYF
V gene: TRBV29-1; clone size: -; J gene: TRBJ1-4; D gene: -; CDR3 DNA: TGCAGCGTTAGGACAACTAATGCAAAACTGTTTTTT; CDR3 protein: CSVRTTNAKLFF
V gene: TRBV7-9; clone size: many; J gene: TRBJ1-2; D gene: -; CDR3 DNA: TGTGCCAGCAGCTTACAGGGGACAACTCAAGGGCACTACTATGGCTACACCTTC; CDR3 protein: CASSLQGTTQGHYYGYTF
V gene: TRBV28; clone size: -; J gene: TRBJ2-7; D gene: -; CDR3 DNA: TGTGCCAGCAGCCCTCAGACCCCATGGGGTGGGGGCGAGCAGTACTTC; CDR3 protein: CASSPQTPWGGGEQYF
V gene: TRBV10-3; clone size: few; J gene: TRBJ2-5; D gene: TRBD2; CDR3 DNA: TGTGCCGTGCGACTAGCGGGGACGGAGACCCAGTACTTC; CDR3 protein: CAVRLAGTETQYF